This TCR beta chain derives from a study of shared clonotypes between healthy human individuals. The germline CDR1 and CDR2 sequences are MGHRA and YSYEKL. Losses at the gene ends were 0 bases for V and 5 bases for J; bases not matched to a gene: 4. This CDR3 spans 14 amino acids. This clone was seen only once. Genomic DNA belonging to each subset was distributed in equal measure over several immunoSEQ plates. The data were produced by immunoSEQ multiplex PCR, yet TCRdb's version contains in-frame clones alone and is incomplete. In the table there are fewer than 1 million clones, 90% to 98% of which are singletons. CD45RO-negative CD8 cells positively selected for CCR7 made up the naive population, which excluded terminally differentiated effector memory CD45RA+ cells.

The chain is built from TRBV4-1 and TRBJ2-7; TRBD1 matches 7 bases. This clonotype was obtained from a man aged 30 to 39 in good health. Input material: naive CD8+ T cells sorted from blood. CDR3 DNA sequence: TGCGCCAGCAGCCAAGAAGGGGGCATGGACGAGCAGTACTTC. This sequence encodes CASSQEGGMDEQYF.